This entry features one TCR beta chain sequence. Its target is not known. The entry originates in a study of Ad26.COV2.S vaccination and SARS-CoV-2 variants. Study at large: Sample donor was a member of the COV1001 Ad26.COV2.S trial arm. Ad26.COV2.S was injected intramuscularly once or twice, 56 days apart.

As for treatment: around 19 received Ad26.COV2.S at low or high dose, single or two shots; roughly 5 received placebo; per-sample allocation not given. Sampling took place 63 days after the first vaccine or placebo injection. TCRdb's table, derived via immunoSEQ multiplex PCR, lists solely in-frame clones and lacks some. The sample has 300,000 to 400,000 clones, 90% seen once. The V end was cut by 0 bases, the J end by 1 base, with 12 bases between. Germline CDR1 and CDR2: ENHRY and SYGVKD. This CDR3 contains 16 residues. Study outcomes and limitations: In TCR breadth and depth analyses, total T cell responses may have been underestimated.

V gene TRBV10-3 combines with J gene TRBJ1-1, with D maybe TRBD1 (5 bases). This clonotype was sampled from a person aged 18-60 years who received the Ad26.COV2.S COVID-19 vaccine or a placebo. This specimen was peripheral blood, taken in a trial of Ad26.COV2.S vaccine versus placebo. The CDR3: CAISESEGAGNTEAFF. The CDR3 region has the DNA TGTGCCATCAGTGAGTCCGAAGGGGCCGGGAACACTGAAGCTTTCTTT.